Included here is one TCR beta chain sequence, with context. The J segment lost 6 bases and the V segment lost 10 bases, leaving 6 bases of the junction unmatched. The CDR3 extends over 13 amino acids. The germline V gene has CDR1 ENHRY and CDR2 SYGVKD. The sample comes from a study of T cells after yellow fever vaccination. TCRdb fed the 5' RACE reads into MiXCR, producing one record per CDR3 protein. The data hold 300,000 to 400,000 distinct CDR3 sequences, with 6.2% observed a single time. This chain connects TRBV10-3 to TRBJ2-7, with 13 nucleotides matching TRBD2. This sequence originates from a man between 25 and 39 years old who received the YFV17D yellow fever vaccine. This sample comprised PBMCs, obtained 5 days after the yellow fever booster vaccination. CDR3 coding DNA: TGTGCCAGCACTGGGACTAGCGGGGCCGAGCAGTACTTC. Its translation is CASTGTSGAEQYF.